These T cell receptor beta chains were read from a single sample in a study of blood T cell repertoires in COVID-19. TCRdb's copy holds only in-frame clones and misses some; the assay was immunoSEQ multiplex PCR. The profile shows some 64,000 clones, roughly 84% of them singletons. The material sequenced was peripheral blood. The receptors shown here come from a man aged 55 to 70 with COVID-19, enrolled during active disease. Both conserved end residues are part of each CDR3. D genes are given only for firm matches. Clone size, where shown, is once, few, many, or a class for clones that have expanded.

j_call | clone_size | v_call | d_call | cdr3_aa | cdr3_nt
TRBJ2-5 | NA | TRBV19 | NA | CASNPTDSWSGTQYF | TGTGCCAGTAACCCGACGGACAGCTGGAGTGGGACCCAGTACTTC
TRBJ1-1 | few | TRBV9 | NA | CASSTRGGTEAFF | TGTGCCAGCAGCACAAGGGGTGGCACTGAAGCTTTCTTT
TRBJ2-7 | NA | TRBV7-9 | NA | CASSPGYYEQYF | TGTGCCAGCAGCCCCGGTTACTACGAGCAGTACTTC
TRBJ2-3 | NA | TRBV19 | TRBD2 | CASSIDLPGGGTDTQYF | TGTGCCAGTAGTATAGATCTACCGGGGGGAGGCACAGATACGCAGTATTTT
TRBJ2-5 | few | TRBV7-3 | TRBD2 | CASSRGGADETQYF | TGTGCCAGCAGCCGCGGGGGGGCAGACGAGACCCAGTACTTC
TRBJ2-7 | few | TRBV7-2 | NA | CAVRYGGWGEQYF | TGTGCCGTTAGGTATGGGGGGTGGGGCGAGCAGTACTTC
TRBJ1-1 | NA | TRBV6-5 | TRBD1 | CASSNGQGGAFF | TGTGCCAGCAGTAATGGACAGGGCGGCGCTTTCTTT
TRBJ2-2 | NA | TRBV11-2 | TRBD2 | CASSLDLLAGGTGELFF | TGTGCCAGCAGCTTAGATCTCCTAGCGGGAGGTACCGGGGAGCTGTTTTTT
TRBJ2-7 | once | TRBV7-3 | TRBD1 | CASRQGPHEQYF | TGTGCCAGTCGACAGGGCCCTCACGAGCAGTACTTC
TRBJ2-2 | NA | TRBV6-2/TRBV6-3 | TRBD2 | CASSSSAGRSQLNTGELFF | TGTGCCAGCAGCTCTTCAGCCGGGAGGTCACAGCTAAACACCGGGGAGCTGTTTTTT
TRBJ2-5 | NA | TRBV6-5 | TRBD1 | CASSYSWDRKETQYF | TGTGCCAGCAGTTACTCGTGGGACAGAAAAGAGACCCAGTACTTC
TRBJ1-2 | NA | TRBV10-3 | NA | CAISELQGDGYTF | TGTGCCATCAGTGAGCTACAGGGTGATGGCTACACCTTC
TRBJ2-6 | NA | TRBV30 | TRBD2 | CAWRKPGTLGTSGGSGANVLTF | TGTGCCTGGAGGAAACCCGGGACCCTAGGGACTAGCGGGGGGTCTGGGGCCAACGTCCTGACTTTC
TRBJ2-1 | NA | TRBV2 | TRBD2 | CASSESLAGVNNEQFF | TGTGCCAGCAGTGAGAGCCTAGCGGGGGTAAACAATGAGCAGTTCTTC
TRBJ1-4 | NA | TRBV2 | TRBD1 | CASRAGTASTNEKLFF | TGTGCCAGCAGGGCCGGGACAGCCTCAACTAATGAAAAACTGTTTTTT
TRBJ1-1 | few | TRBV30 | TRBD1 | CAWSVAGGRTEAFF | TGTGCCTGGAGTGTCGCAGGGGGTCGGACTGAAGCTTTCTTT
TRBJ1-5 | NA | TRBV2 | NA | CASLGGVTDQPQHF | TGTGCCAGCCTGGGGGGGGTTACCGATCAGCCCCAGCATTTT
TRBJ1-4 | NA | TRBV6-5 | NA | CASSSKLVSRGEKLFF | TGTGCCAGCAGTTCCAAATTGGTGTCCCGGGGTGAAAAACTGTTTTTT
TRBJ1-2 | few | TRBV30 | TRBD1 | CAWNTDRGVSYTF | TGTGCCTGGAATACAGACAGGGGAGTAAGCTACACCTTC
TRBJ2-3 | NA | TRBV14 | TRBD2 | CASSQVLAGGLRTDTQYF | TGTGCCAGCAGCCAAGTTCTAGCGGGGGGCCTTCGTACAGATACGCAGTATTTT
TRBJ1-2 | NA | TRBV6-1 | NA | CASSEGPGWNYGYTF | TGTGCCAGCAGTGAAGGTCCCGGTTGGAACTATGGCTACACCTTC
TRBJ1-2 | NA | TRBV12-3/TRBV12-4 | NA | CASSLFGGYTF | TGTGCCAGCAGTTTATTCGGTGGCTACACCTTC
TRBJ1-5 | NA | TRBV27 | NA | CASSYSRNSNQPQHF | TGTGCCAGCAGTTATTCCAGGAATAGCAATCAGCCCCAGCATTTT
TRBJ1-2 | few | TRBV28 | NA | CASTRNRVGYGYTF | TGTGCCAGCACCCGAAACAGGGTTGGTTATGGCTACACCTTC
TRBJ2-7 | NA | TRBV3-1/TRBV3-2 | NA | CASSPLAGNYEQYF | TGTGCCAGCAGCCCACTGGCGGGAAACTACGAGCAGTACTTC
TRBJ2-7 | NA | TRBV24-1 | TRBD2 | CATSDRASGGSLGEQYF | TGTGCCACCAGTGATAGAGCTTCGGGCGGGAGCCTGGGCGAGCAGTACTTC
TRBJ1-2 | NA | TRBV6-4 | NA | CASSARPNYGYTF | TGTGCCAGCAGTGCGCGTCCTAACTATGGCTACACCTTC
TRBJ1-3 | NA | TRBV28 | NA | CASSPDRPPGNTIYF | TGTGCCAGCAGTCCCGACAGGCCGCCTGGCAACACCATATATTTT
TRBJ1-2 | NA | TRBV28 | NA | CASSSQGRGYTF | TGTGCCAGCAGTTCCCAGGGCCGTGGCTACACCTTC
TRBJ1-5 | NA | TRBV27 | TRBD1 | CASSSADRGNQPQHF | TGTGCCAGCAGTTCGGCGGACAGGGGGAATCAGCCCCAGCATTTT
TRBJ1-6 | once | TRBV5-6 | TRBD1 | CASSLGQYNSPLHF | TGTGCCAGCAGCCTGGGACAGTATAATTCACCCCTCCACTTT
TRBJ2-5 | once | TRBV6-5 | NA | CASSSTSVVGGETQYF | TGTGCCAGCAGTTCAACGAGCGTGGTTGGGGGGGAGACCCAGTACTTC
TRBJ1-4 | NA | TRBV5-3 | NA | CARSPRREGQDEKLFF | TGTGCCAGAAGCCCCCGCCGGGAGGGTCAGGATGAAAAACTGTTTTTT
TRBJ2-7 | NA | TRBV30 | TRBD1 | CAWNTPGQGHYEQYF | TGTGCCTGGAACACTCCGGGACAGGGACATTACGAGCAGTACTTC
TRBJ1-2 | NA | TRBV20-1 | TRBD1 | CSVTEQGIGYGYTF | TGCAGTGTTACTGAACAGGGGATTGGCTATGGCTACACCTTC
TRBJ1-5 | NA | TRBV19 | NA | CASTQRQSSITNQPQHF | TGTGCCAGTACCCAAAGACAGAGCTCAATAACCAATCAGCCCCAGCATTTT
TRBJ1-1 | NA | TRBV19 | NA | CASSTSGQFTEAFF | TGTGCCAGTAGTACTTCAGGACAGTTCACTGAAGCTTTCTTT
TRBJ1-6 | NA | TRBV5-1 | TRBD1 | CASSFGQGAASPLHF | TGCGCCAGCAGCTTTGGACAGGGGGCGGCTTCACCCCTCCACTTT
TRBJ2-1 | NA | TRBV7-2 | NA | CASSLDGSSHNEQFF | TGTGCCAGCAGCTTAGACGGGAGTAGCCACAATGAGCAGTTCTTC
TRBJ1-2 | NA | TRBV9 | TRBD1 | CASSAEGGTGKGGYTF | TGTGCCAGCAGCGCCGAAGGGGGGACAGGGAAGGGAGGCTACACCTTC